This is a list of T cell receptor beta chains from one sample in a study of blood T cell repertoires in COVID-19. Generated by immunoSEQ multiplex PCR, the TCRdb table keeps only in-frame clones and is missing some. Here the sample spans about 150,000 clones, around 85% being singletons. The sequenced sample consisted of peripheral blood. Every receptor here comes from an older woman with acute or convalescent COVID-19. CDR3s include the opening cysteine and the closing phenylalanine or tryptophan. Fields, in order: CDR3 DNA, CDR3 protein, V gene, J gene, clone size, D gene, CDR3 length. A D gene is named only where the DNA matches it firmly. A row's size may be missing; if present it is once, few, many or a size class.

TGTGCCCAGCGGTTTGTGACTGAAGCTTTCTTT	CAQRFVTEAFF	TRBV2	TRBJ1-1	.	.	11
TGTGCCAGCAGCTTAGCATCGCAGGGGGTAGAAGCTTTCTTT	CASSLASQGVEAFF	TRBV7-2	TRBJ1-1	.	TRBD1	14
TGCGCCAGCAGCCACACGACTTGGGACAGGGGACGGAACAATGAGCAGTTCTTC	CASSHTTWDRGRNNEQFF	TRBV4-3	TRBJ2-1	.	TRBD1	18
TGTGCCAGCAGGCGACAGGGGGCTTTGATGAGCACTGAAGCTTTCTTT	CASRRQGALMSTEAFF	TRBV2	TRBJ1-1	.	TRBD1	16
TGCAGCGCCGGACAGGAAACAGATACGCAGTATTTT	CSAGQETDTQYF	TRBV29-1	TRBJ2-3	.	TRBD1	12
TGTGCCAGCAGAAAGGTAGCGGGAGCCAACACCGGGGAGCTGTTTTTT	CASRKVAGANTGELFF	TRBV7-6	TRBJ2-2	.	TRBD2	16
TGTGCCAGCTCACCACGTGGACAGACTAACACTGAAGCTTTCTTT	CASSPRGQTNTEAFF	TRBV18	TRBJ1-1	.	.	15
TGTGCCAGCTCACCAAGGACGTTGCAGGGGGGCACCGGGGAGCTGTTTTTT	CASSPRTLQGGTGELFF	TRBV18	TRBJ2-2	once	.	17
TGTGCCAGCAGCTTAGACAGGTTAAGGGACAGGGTGGCTTTCTTT	CASSLDRLRDRVAFF	TRBV7-8	TRBJ1-1	.	TRBD1	15
TGCAGCTCGGACATACAAGAGGGGACCCAGTACTTC	CSSDIQEGTQYF	TRBV29-1	TRBJ2-5	.	.	12
TGTGCCAGCATGTGGGGCTCCAACACCGGGGAGCTGTTTTTT	CASMWGSNTGELFF	TRBV27	TRBJ2-2	.	.	14
TGTGCCAGCAGTGAAGCTCCGAGCACAGATACGCAGTATTTT	CASSEAPSTDTQYF	TRBV6-1	TRBJ2-3	once	.	14
TGTGCCAGCAGGGAAGGGACTAGCGGGGGCGCTAGCACAGATACGCAGTATTTT	CASREGTSGGASTDTQYF	TRBV28	TRBJ2-3	.	TRBD2	18
TGTGCCAGCAGTGTTTCCGAGCTAAACACTGAAGCTTTCTTT	CASSVSELNTEAFF	TRBV2	TRBJ1-1	.	.	14
TGTGCCAGCAGTTTAACTGCAGGCAGGGTAGGCGCCGCGCTTGCTAATGAAAAACTGTTTTTT	CASSLTAGRVGAALANEKLFF	TRBV11-2	TRBJ1-4	.	.	21
TGTGCCAGCAGTTATCAGACAGGGGGCCATGAAAAACTGTTTTTT	CASSYQTGGHEKLFF	TRBV6-2/TRBV6-3	TRBJ1-4	.	TRBD1	15
TGTGCCACCAGTGGGGGACAGGGGCGCCCCGGGGAGCTGTTTTTT	CATSGGQGRPGELFF	TRBV24-1	TRBJ2-2	.	TRBD1	15
TGTGCCAGCAGCCAAGATTTTAACAGAGCCGAGCAGTACTTC	CASSQDFNRAEQYF	TRBV14	TRBJ2-7	.	.	14
TGCGCCAGCAGTCTGGTTGTGAGGGTCCGCTACACTGGCTACACCTTC	CASSLVVRVRYTGYTF	TRBV23-1	TRBJ1-2	.	.	16
TGTGCCGGAGGACAGACAGATGACAATCAGCCCCAGCATTTT	CAGGQTDDNQPQHF	TRBV19	TRBJ1-5	.	.	14
TGTGCCAGGGGGCAGCGATTAACTGAAAAACTGTTTTTT	CARGQRLTEKLFF	TRBV9	TRBJ1-4	.	.	13
TGTGCCAGCAGCTTGGCCGGGGTTAAATTCTCTGGAAACACCATATATTTT	CASSLAGVKFSGNTIYF	TRBV5-4	TRBJ1-3	.	.	17
TGTGCCAGTAGTTACTCGGGGGGGAATCAGCCCCAGCATTTT	CASSYSGGNQPQHF	TRBV19	TRBJ1-5	.	.	14
TGTGCCAGCAGCTTGGCGGGGTCTTCCCCAGATACGCAGTATTTT	CASSLAGSSPDTQYF	TRBV5-5	TRBJ2-3	.	.	15
TGTGCCAGCTCACCAAAGACAGGGGGCGACACCGGGGAGCTGTTTTTT	CASSPKTGGDTGELFF	TRBV18	TRBJ2-2	.	TRBD1	16
TGTGCCAGCAGCCCAACGGGACTTAGCACAGATACGCAGTATTTT	CASSPTGLSTDTQYF	TRBV7-6	TRBJ2-3	.	.	15